This passage covers 20 T cell receptor beta chains from one sample sequenced in a study of cytomegalovirus exposure and HLA in healthy donors. PCR used 60 Vbeta primers and 13 Jbeta primers. Profiling relied on immunoSEQ multiplex PCR, and the TCRdb table lists in-frame clones only, not all of them. The sample lists more than 150,000 clones; roughly 80% were seen once. Sequencing was carried out using PBMCs. Receptors were obtained from a man aged 40-55 years in good health and CMV-seronegative.

The chain carries TRBV5-5 and TRBJ2-7; TRBD1 aligns across 7 bases. V trimming: 2 bases; J trimming: 2 bases; junction bases outside the gene matches: 10. Germline CDR1 reads SGHKS; CDR2 reads YYEKEE (reference sequence). This CDR3 has 16 amino acids. The CDR3 region has the DNA TGTGCCAGCAGCTTTACCGGGACAGTTAGTCCCTACGAGCAGTACTTC. Translation: CASSFTGTVSPYEQYF.

The count of this clone is one. The J gene is TRBJ1-4, the V gene TRBV11-2, with TRBD1 as a possible D gene (5 bases). CDR1 SGHAT and CDR2 FQNNGV come from the germline V gene. Trimming cost V 1 base and J 7 bases, with 10 bases left between them. The CDR3 sequence is 14 residues long. The CDR3, as DNA: TGTGCCAGCAGCTTAGGTCCGGGGGGTGAAAAACTGTTTTTT. This encodes CASSLGPGGEKLFF.

This clone was seen only once. Other DNA sequences from this sample encode an identical CDR3 as well. The V and J genes are TRBV29-1 and TRBJ2-3; D unresolved. Trimming left V 4 bases short and J 5 bases short, with 4 bases between. CDR1 is SQVTM and CDR2 is ANQGSEA in the germline V gene. This CDR3 spans 10 amino acids. In nucleotides, the CDR3 is TGCAGCGTTGGAGGAGATACGCAGTATTTT. Its protein product is CSVGGDTQYF.

The rearrangement joins TRBV6-5 to TRBJ2-3; 7 bases match TRBD1. Germline V gene lookup returns CDR1 MNHEY and CDR2 SVGAGI. This CDR3 has 15 residues. Trimming at V came to 5 bases and at J to 2 bases, leaving 7 bases not matched to a gene. CDR3 protein: CASSPGDRFTDTQYF. The CDR3 DNA follows: TGTGCCAGCAGTCCCGGGGACAGATTCACAGATACGCAGTATTTT.

The genes are TRBV6-5 and TRBJ1-2, with 10 nucleotides matching TRBD1. CDR3 length equals 16 residues. From germline, CDR1 is MNHEY and CDR2 SVGAGI. With 0 bases clipped from V and 8 bases from J, the junction kept 9 bases outside the gene matches. The CDR3 is CASSYSRGQGRMGYTF. As DNA, the CDR3 is TGTGCCAGCAGTTACTCTAGGGGACAGGGGAGAATGGGCTACACCTTC.

In the case of this clone: Relative to the germline gene, one junction end is altered; a read error may explain this. The J gene is TRBJ1-1, the V gene TRBV2; 7 nucleotides agree with TRBD1. Per the germline V gene, CDR1 is SNHLY and CDR2 is FYNNEI. The CDR3 is made up of 15 amino acids. CDR3 loop: CASTERGLANTEAFF. CDR3 bases: TGTGCCAGCACTGAAAGGGGGCTAGCGAACACTGAAGCTTTCTTT.

The chain uses TRBV27 and TRBJ1-6; 10 nucleotides align to TRBD1. The CDR3 loop spans 14 amino acids. The trim removed 7 bases at V and 9 bases at J, leaving 6 bases unmatched. From germline, CDR1 is MNHEY and CDR2 SMNVEV (reference sequence). CDR3 bases: TGTGCCAGCAACGCCGGGACAGGGGCTTCACCCCTCCACTTT. Protein sequence: CASNAGTGASPLHF.

The V gene is TRBV9, the J gene TRBJ2-4; TRBD2 matches at 9 bases. V trimming: 3 bases; J trimming: 13 bases; junction bases outside the gene matches: 11. This CDR3 is built from 14 residues. Germline CDR1 and CDR2: SGDLS and YYNGEE. This CDR3 reads CASSDPGTSRPQYF. The CDR3 DNA sequence: TGTGCCAGCAGCGATCCCGGGACTAGCCGCCCCCAGTACTTC. Drawing the rest from reference TRBV9 and TRBJ2-4, the complete variable domain is DSGVTQTPKHLITATGQRVTLRCSPRSGDLSVYWYQQSLDQGLQFLIQYYNGEERAKGNILERFSAQQFPDLHSELNLSSLELGDSALYFCASSDPGTSRPQYFGAGTRLSVL.

A single count supports this clone. The rearrangement uses TRBV4-2 and TRBJ1-2; TRBD1 aligns across 9 bases. V lost 4 bases, J lost 4 bases, and 1 base stayed unmatched. The CDR3 totals 13 residues. Germline assignment: CDR1 LGHNA and CDR2 YNFKEQ. The chain's CDR3 is CASSPGQGYGYTF. In nucleotides, the CDR3 is TGTGCCAGCAGCCCGGGACAGGGCTATGGCTACACCTTC.

V and J are TRBV4-2 and TRBJ2-1; D is perhaps TRBD2 (5 bases). Germline V CDR1 and CDR2: LGHNA, YNFKEQ. This CDR3 has 13 residues. Trimming pared 0 bases from V and 12 bases from J, leaving 12 bases between. DNA for the CDR3: TGTGCCAGCAGCCAAGACCGGACTCGATTGCAGTTCTTC. Encoded protein: CASSQDRTRLQFF.

Only a few counts were recorded for this clone. J is TRBJ1-1 and V is TRBV27, with D perhaps TRBD1 (6 bases). V dropped 2 bases and J dropped 3 bases, with 10 bases sitting between them. The CDR3 is 14 amino acids. CDR1 and CDR2 (germline): MNHEY, SMNVEV (reference sequence). The CDR3 region has the DNA TGTGCCAGCAGTTTAAACAGGGCGGACACTGAAGCTTTCTTT. It encodes CASSLNRADTEAFF.

The rearrangement joins TRBV7-2 to TRBJ2-7, with a weak D call TRBD2 (5 bases). Germline CDR1 and CDR2: SGHTA and FQGNSA. Trimming took off 1 base at V and 5 bases at J, with 9 bases between the two ends. This CDR3 region has 13 residues. In DNA form, the CDR3 reads TGTGCCAGCAGCTTAGAGAGGAGGCACGAGCAGTACTTC. It encodes CASSLERRHEQYF.

The rearrangement uses TRBV19 and TRBJ2-1; tentative D call: TRBD2 (7 bases). V lost 6 bases to trimming and J lost 4 bases, with 13 bases between them. Germline V CDR1 and CDR2: LNHDA, SQIVND (reference sequence). This CDR3 region has 14 residues. The CDR3 DNA is TGTGCCAGTAGCGGGCGGGGGCCTTACAATGAGCAGTTCTTC. Its translation: CASSGRGPYNEQFF.

The chain employs TRBV18 and TRBJ1-2; 8 nucleotides agree with TRBD1. The J segment lost 7 bases and the V segment lost 3 bases, leaving 7 bases of the junction unmatched. Germline V gene data show CDR1 as KGHSH and CDR2 as LQKENI. There are 14 residues in the CDR3. CDR3 in DNA: TGTGCCAGCTCACCCGGACAGGGAGGCGGTGGCTACACCTTC. It translates to CASSPGQGGGGYTF.

The gene calls are TRBV6-5 and TRBJ1-6; possible D gene TRBD1, 5 bases. V gave up 2 bases and J gave up 4 bases, with 6 bases separating them. CDR1 MNHEY and CDR2 SVGAGI come from the germline V gene. This CDR3 is built from 14 residues. The CDR3 nucleotides read TGTGCCAGCAGTTACGACAGATATAATTCACCCCTCCACTTT. Translating gives CASSYDRYNSPLHF.

The V and J genes are TRBV9 and TRBJ2-7, with 12 bases identical to TRBD2. This CDR3 spans 16 amino acids. V was pared by 4 bases and J by 4 bases, with 9 bases of the junction left unmatched. Germline-derived CDR1 and CDR2 are SGDLS and YYNGEE. DNA for the CDR3: TGTGCCAGCAGCCCGAGCGGACTAGCGGGATTTTACGAGCAGTACTTC. Its translation: CASSPSGLAGFYEQYF.

The rearrangement links TRBV7-2 to TRBJ1-6; D not resolved. This CDR3 has 16 residues. Trimming pared 1 base from V and 5 bases from J, leaving 12 bases between. Germline CDR1 reads SGHTA; CDR2 reads FQGNSA. CDR3 protein: CASSLEAPGNNSPLHF. CDR3 bases: TGTGCCAGCAGCTTAGAAGCGCCGGGGAATAATTCACCCCTCCACTTT.

This clone was found once. This chain joins TRBV7-9 and TRBJ1-5, with D possibly being TRBD1 (5 bases). The V gene's germline CDR1 is SEHNR and CDR2 FQNEAQ (reference sequence). The CDR3 totals 13 residues. The V end was cut by 2 bases, the J end by 5 bases, with 7 bases between. CDR3 amino acids: CASSLWGDQPQHF. The CDR3 region has the DNA TGTGCCAGCAGCTTATGGGGGGATCAGCCCCAGCATTTT.

The V call is TRBV5-1, the J call TRBJ2-5, with 9 bases that match TRBD2. Germline CDR1 reads SGHRS; CDR2 reads YFSETQ. The CDR3 runs to 14 residues. The ends lost 4 bases at V and 4 bases at J; junction bases unmatched: 5. The CDR3 spells CASSPIAGVETQYF. DNA of the CDR3: TGCGCCAGCAGCCCGATAGCGGGGGTAGAGACCCAGTACTTC. The entire variable domain, with the rest obtained from reference TRBV5-1 and TRBJ2-5, is as follows: KAGVTQTPRYLIKTRGQQVTLSCSPISGHRSVSWYQQTPGQGLQFLFEYFSETQRNKGNFPGRFSGRQFSNSRSEMNVSTLELGDSALYLCASSPIAGVETQYFGPGTRLLVL.

This sequence joins TRBV6-1 and TRBJ2-3; tentatively, D is TRBD1 (6 bases). The germline V gene encodes CDR1 MNHNS and CDR2 SASEGT. Trimming stripped 2 bases from V and 6 bases from J, with 15 bases between. This CDR3 is built from 15 residues. CDR3 DNA: TGTGCCAGCAGTGAACGAGCAGGGGTGGGGGATACGCAGTATTTT. Amino acids: CASSERAGVGDTQYF.